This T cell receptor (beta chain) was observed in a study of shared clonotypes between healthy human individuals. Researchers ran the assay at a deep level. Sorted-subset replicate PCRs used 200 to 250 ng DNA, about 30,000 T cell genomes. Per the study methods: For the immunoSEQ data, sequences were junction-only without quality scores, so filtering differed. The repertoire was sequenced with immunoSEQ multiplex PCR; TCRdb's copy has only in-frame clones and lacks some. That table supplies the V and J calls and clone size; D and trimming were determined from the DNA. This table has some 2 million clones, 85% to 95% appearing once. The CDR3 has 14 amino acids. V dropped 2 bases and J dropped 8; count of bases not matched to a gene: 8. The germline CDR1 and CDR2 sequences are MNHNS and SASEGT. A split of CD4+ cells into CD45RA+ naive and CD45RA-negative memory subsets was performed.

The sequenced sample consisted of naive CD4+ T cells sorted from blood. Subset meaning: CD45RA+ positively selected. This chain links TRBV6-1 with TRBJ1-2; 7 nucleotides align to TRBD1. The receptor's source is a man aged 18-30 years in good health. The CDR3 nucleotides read TGTGCCAGCAGTGAATACACAGGGGACGGCGGCTACACCTTC. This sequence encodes CASSEYTGDGGYTF.